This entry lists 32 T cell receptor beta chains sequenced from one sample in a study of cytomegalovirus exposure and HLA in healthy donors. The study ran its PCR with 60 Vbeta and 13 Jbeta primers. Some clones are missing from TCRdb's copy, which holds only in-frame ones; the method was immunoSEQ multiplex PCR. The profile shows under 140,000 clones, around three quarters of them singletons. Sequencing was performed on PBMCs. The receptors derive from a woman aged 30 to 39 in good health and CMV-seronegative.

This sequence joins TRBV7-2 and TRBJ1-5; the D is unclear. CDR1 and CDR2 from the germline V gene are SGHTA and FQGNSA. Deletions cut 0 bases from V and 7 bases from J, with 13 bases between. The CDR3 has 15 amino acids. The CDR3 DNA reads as TGTGCCAGCAGCTTAGCCGGCCTAGGCGGGCAGCCCCAGCATTTT. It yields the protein CASSLAGLGGQPQHF.

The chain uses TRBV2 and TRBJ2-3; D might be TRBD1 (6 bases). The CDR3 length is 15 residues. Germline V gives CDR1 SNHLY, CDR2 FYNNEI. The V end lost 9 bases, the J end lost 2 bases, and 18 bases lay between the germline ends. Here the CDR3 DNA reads TGTGCCAGAGAAAGGGACACCCAACCCACAGATACGCAGTATTTT. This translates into CARERDTQPTDTQYF.

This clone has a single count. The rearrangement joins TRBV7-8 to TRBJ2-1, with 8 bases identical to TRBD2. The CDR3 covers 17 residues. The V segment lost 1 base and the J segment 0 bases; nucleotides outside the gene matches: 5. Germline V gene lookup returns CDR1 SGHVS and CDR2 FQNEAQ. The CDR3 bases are TGTGCCAGCAGCTTAGTCAGCGGGAGAAGCTCCTACAATGAGCAGTTCTTC. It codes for CASSLVSGRSSYNEQFF.

The CDR3 sequence is CASSLDTGATNEKLFF. The CDR3 nucleotides are TGCGCCAGCAGCTTGGATACAGGGGCAACTAATGAAAAACTGTTTTTT. The chain joins TRBV5-1 to TRBJ1-4, with 7 positions matching TRBD1. The CDR3 extends over 16 amino acids. The ends lost 0 bases at V and 0 bases at J; junction bases unmatched: 2. The germline CDR1 and CDR2 sequences are SGHRS and YFSETQ.

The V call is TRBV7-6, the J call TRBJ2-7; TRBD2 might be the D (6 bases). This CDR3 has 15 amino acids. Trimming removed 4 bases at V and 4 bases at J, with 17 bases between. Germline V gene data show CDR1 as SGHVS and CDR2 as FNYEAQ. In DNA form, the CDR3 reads TGTGCCAGCAGCTACAGCCCGGGACTGGAATACGAGCAGTACTTC. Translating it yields CASSYSPGLEYEQYF. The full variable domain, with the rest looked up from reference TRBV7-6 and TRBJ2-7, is GAGVSQSPRYKVTKRGQDVALRCDPISGHVSLYWYRQALGQGPEFLTYFNYEAQQDKSGLPNDRFSAERPEGSISTLTIQRTEQRDSAMYRCASSYSPGLEYEQYFGPGTRLTVT.

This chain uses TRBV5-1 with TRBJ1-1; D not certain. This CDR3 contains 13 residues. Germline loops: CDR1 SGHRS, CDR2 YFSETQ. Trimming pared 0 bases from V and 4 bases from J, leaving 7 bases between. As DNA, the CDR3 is TGCGCCAGCAGCTTGGTGTCAGGCACTGAAGCTTTCTTT. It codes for CASSLVSGTEAFF.

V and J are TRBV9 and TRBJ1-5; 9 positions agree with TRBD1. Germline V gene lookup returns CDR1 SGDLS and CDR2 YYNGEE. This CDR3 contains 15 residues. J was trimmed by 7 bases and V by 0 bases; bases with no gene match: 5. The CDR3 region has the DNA TGTGCCAGCAGCGTAGGACAGGGGGAAGGACAGCCCCAGCATTTT. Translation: CASSVGQGEGQPQHF.

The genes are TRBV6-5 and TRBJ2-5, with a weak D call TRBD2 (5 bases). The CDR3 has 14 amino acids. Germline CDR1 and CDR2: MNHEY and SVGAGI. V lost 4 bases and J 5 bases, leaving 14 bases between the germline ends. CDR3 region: CASSFAPGGETQYF. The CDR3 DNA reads TGTGCCAGCAGTTTCGCCCCCGGCGGGGAGACCCAGTACTTC.

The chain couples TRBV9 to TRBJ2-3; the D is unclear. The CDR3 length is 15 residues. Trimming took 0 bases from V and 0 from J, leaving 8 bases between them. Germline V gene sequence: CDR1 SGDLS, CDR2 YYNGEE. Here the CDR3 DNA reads TGTGCCAGCAGCGTAGTGGAGCTTAGCACAGATACGCAGTATTTT. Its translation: CASSVVELSTDTQYF.

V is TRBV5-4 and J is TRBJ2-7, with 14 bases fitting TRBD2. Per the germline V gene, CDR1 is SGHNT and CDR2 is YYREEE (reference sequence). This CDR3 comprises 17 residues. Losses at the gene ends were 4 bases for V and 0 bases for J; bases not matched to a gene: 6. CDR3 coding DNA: TGTGCCAGCAGCCGGACTAGCGGGGGGCCCTCCTCCTACGAGCAGTACTTC. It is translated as CASSRTSGGPSSYEQYF.

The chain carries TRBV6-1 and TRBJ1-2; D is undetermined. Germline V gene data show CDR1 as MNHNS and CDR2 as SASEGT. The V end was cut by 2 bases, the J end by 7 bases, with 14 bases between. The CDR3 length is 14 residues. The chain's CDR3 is CASSEQPLAAGYTF. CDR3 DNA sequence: TGTGCCAGCAGTGAACAGCCTTTAGCGGCTGGCTACACCTTC.

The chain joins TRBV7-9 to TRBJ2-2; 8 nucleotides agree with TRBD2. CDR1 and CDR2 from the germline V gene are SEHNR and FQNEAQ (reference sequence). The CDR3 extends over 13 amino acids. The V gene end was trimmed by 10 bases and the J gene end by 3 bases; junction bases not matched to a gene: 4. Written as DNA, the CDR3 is TGTGCCAAGATGCGGGGGGACACCGGGGAGCTGTTTTTT. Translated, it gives CAKMRGDTGELFF.

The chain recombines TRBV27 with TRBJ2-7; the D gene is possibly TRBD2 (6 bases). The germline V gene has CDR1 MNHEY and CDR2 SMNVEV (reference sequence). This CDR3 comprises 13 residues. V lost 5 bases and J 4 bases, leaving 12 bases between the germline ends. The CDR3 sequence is CASSGKLAYEQYF. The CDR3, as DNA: TGTGCCAGCAGTGGGAAACTAGCTTACGAGCAGTACTTC.

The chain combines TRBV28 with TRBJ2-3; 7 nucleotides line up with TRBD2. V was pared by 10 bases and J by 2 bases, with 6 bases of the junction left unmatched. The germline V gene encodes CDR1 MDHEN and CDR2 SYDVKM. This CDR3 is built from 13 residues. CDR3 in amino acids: CATKRDHTDTQYF. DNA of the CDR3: TGTGCCACGAAGCGGGACCACACAGATACGCAGTATTTT.

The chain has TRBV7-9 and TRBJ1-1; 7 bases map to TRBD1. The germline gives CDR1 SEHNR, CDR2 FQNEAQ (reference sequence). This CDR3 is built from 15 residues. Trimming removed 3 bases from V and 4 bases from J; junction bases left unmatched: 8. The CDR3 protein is CASSFPEGAGTEAFF. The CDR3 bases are TGTGCCAGCAGCTTCCCTGAGGGGGCTGGCACTGAAGCTTTCTTT.

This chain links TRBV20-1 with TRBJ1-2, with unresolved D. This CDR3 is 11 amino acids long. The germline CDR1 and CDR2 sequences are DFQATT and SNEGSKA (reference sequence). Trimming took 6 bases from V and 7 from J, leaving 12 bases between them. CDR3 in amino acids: CSASTPPGYTF. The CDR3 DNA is TGCAGTGCCTCCACTCCCCCTGGCTACACCTTC.

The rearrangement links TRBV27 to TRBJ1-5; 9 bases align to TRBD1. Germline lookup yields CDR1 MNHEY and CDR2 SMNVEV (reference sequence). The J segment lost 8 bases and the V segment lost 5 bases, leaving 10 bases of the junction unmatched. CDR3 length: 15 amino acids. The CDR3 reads CASSKLGTGREPQHF. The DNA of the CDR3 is TGTGCCAGCAGTAAGTTAGGGACAGGGCGGGAGCCCCAGCATTTT.

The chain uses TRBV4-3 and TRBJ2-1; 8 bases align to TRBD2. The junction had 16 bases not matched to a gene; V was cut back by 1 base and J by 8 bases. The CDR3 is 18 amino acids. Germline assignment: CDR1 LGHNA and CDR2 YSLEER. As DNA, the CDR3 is TGCGCCAGCAGCCAAGGGGCTCGCGGGAGGACCTCCATCGATGAGCAGTTCTTC. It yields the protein CASSQGARGRTSIDEQFF.

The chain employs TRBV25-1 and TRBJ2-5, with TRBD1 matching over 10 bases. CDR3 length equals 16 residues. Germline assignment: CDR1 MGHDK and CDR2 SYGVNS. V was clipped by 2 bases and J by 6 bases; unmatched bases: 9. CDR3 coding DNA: TGTGCCAGCAGTGAACGACGACAGGGGGCGGGAAAGACCCAGTACTTC. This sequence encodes CASSERRQGAGKTQYF.

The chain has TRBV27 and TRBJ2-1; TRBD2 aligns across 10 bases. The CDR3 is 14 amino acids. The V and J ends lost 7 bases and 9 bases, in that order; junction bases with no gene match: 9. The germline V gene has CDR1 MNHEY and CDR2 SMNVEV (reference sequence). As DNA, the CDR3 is TGTGCCAGCACAGTAGCGGGAGGTCAGTCTGAGCAGTTCTTC. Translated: CASTVAGGQSEQFF.

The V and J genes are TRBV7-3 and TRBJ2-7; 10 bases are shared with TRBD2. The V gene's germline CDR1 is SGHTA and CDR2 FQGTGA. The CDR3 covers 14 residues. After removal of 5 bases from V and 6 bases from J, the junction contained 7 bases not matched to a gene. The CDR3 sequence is CASSTLAGVGEQYF. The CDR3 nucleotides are TGTGCCAGCAGCACGCTAGCGGGAGTGGGCGAGCAGTACTTC.

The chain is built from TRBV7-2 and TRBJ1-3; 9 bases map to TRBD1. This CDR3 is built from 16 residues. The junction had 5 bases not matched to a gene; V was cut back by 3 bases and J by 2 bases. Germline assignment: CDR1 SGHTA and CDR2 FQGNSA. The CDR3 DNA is TGTGCCAGCAGCTTGGGACAGGGAAGGGCTGGAAACACCATATATTTT. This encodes CASSLGQGRAGNTIYF.

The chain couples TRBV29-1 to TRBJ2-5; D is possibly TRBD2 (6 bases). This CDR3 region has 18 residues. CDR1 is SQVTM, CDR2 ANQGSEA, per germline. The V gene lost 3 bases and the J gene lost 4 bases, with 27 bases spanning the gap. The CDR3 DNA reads TGCAGCGTTGAGTATGAAGGACGGCAGGGAGGTCCCGGAGAGACCCAGTACTTC. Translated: CSVEYEGRQGGPGETQYF.

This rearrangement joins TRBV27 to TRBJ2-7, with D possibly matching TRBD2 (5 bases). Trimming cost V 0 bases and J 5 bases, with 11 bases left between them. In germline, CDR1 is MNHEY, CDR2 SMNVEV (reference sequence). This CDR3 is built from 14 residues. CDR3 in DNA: TGTGCCAGCAGTTTATCTAGCGTTGCGCACGAGCAGTACTTC. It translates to CASSLSSVAHEQYF.

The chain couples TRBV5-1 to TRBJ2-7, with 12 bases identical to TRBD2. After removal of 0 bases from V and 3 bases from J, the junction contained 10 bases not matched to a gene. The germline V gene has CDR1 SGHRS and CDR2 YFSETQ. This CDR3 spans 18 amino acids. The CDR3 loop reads CASSLGTSGRRLGYEQYF. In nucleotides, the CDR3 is TGCGCCAGCAGCTTGGGAACTAGCGGGAGGAGATTGGGCTACGAGCAGTACTTC. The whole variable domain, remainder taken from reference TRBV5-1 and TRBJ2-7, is KAGVTQTPRYLIKTRGQQVTLSCSPISGHRSVSWYQQTPGQGLQFLFEYFSETQRNKGNFPGRFSGRQFSNSRSEMNVSTLELGDSALYLCASSLGTSGRRLGYEQYFGPGTRLTVT.

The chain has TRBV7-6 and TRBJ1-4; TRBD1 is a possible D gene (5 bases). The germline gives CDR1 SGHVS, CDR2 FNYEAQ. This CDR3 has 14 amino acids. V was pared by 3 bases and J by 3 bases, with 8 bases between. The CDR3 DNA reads TGTGCCAGCAGCTTTACCAGGGCTAATGAAAAACTGTTTTTT. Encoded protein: CASSFTRANEKLFF.

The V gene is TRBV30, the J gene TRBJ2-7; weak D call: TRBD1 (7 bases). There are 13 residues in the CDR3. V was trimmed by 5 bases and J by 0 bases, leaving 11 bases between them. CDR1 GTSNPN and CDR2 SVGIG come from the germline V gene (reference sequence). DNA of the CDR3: TGTGCCTGGGGAGGGGGCTACTCCTACGAGCAGTACTTC. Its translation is CAWGGGYSYEQYF. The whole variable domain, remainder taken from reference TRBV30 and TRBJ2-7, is SQTIHQWPATLVQPVGSPLSLECTVEGTSNPNLYWYRQAAGRGLQLLFYSVGIGQISSEVPQNLSASRPQDRQFILSSKKLLLSDSGFYLCAWGGGYSYEQYFGPGTRLTVT.

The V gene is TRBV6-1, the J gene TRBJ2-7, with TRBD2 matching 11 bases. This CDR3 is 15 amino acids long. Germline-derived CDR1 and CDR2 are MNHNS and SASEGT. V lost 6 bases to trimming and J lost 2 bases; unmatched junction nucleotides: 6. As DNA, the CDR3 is TGTGCCAGCAGAGGACTAGCGGGCTTTACCTACGAGCAGTACTTC. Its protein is CASRGLAGFTYEQYF.

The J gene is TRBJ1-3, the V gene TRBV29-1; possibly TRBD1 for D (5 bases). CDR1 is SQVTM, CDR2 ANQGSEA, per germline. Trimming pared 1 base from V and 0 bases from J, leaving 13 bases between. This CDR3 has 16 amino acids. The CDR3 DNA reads TGCAGCGTTGAAGGGGGCTACGAACGCTCTGGAAACACCATATATTTT. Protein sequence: CSVEGGYERSGNTIYF.

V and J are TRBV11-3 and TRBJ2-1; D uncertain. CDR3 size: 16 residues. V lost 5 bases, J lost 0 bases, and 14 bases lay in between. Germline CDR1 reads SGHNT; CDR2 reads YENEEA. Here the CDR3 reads CASSPRKASSYNEQFF. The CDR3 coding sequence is TGTGCCAGCAGCCCCCGGAAGGCTAGCTCCTACAATGAGCAGTTCTTC.

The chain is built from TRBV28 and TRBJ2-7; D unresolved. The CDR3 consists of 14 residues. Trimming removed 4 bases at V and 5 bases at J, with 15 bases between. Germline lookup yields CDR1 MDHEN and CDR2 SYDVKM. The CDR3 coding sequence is TGTGCCAGCAGTTACGCCCTATCTACCCACGAGCAGTACTTC. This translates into CASSYALSTHEQYF.

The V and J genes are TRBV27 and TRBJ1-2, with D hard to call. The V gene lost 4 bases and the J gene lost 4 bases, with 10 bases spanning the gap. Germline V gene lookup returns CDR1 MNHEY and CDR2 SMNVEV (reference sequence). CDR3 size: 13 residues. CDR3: CASSSSGGYGYTF. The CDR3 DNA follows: TGTGCCAGCAGTTCGTCCGGAGGCTATGGCTACACCTTC.